This TCR beta chain is drawn from a study of blood T cells in healthy people across ages. Whole-study results and caveats: A roughly linear age-dependent decrease characterized TCR beta diversity per million T cells. Unsorted PBMCs prevented conclusive naive versus antigen-experienced comparison.

Donors were healthy Caucasian individuals from Russia aged roughly 6 to 90. This clonotype has a handful of counts. Its target is unknown. With a J-beta primer mix and a sample-barcoded 5' primer, a second PCR ran about 7 to 12 cycles. Every cDNA molecule bore a tag from a template-switch adaptor containing 12 random nucleotides. Each CDR3 protein is one row after TCRdb ran MiXCR on the 5' RACE reads. The sample lists about 1,500,000 distinct CDR3 sequences, roughly 27% occurring once. Material: blood. This clonotype was sampled from a woman aged 25 to 39 in good health.

Here the CDR3 DNA reads TGTGCCAGCAGTTTAGTGGTAGGACAGGGTACGAATGAGCAGTTCTTC. It is translated as CASSLVVGQGTNEQFF. The genes are TRBV28 and TRBJ2-1; 8 bases align to TRBD1. The germline CDR1 and CDR2 sequences are MDHEN and SYDVKM. V was pared by 2 bases and J by 7 bases, with 10 bases of the junction left unmatched. This CDR3 comprises 16 residues.